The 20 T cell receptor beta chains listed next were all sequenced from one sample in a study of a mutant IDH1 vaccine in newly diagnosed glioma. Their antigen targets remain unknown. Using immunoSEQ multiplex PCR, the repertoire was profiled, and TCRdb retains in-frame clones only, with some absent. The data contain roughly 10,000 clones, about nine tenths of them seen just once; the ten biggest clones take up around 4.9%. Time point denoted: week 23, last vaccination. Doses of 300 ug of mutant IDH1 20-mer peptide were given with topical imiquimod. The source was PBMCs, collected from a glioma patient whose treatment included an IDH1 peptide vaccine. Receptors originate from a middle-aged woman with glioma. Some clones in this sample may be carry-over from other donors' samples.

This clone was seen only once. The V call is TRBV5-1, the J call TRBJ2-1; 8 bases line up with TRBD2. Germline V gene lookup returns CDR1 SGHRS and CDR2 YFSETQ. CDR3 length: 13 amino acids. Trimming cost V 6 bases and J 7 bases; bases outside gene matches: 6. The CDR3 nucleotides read TGCGCCAGCAAGGATAGCGGGATTAATGAGCAGTTCTTC. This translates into CASKDSGINEQFF.

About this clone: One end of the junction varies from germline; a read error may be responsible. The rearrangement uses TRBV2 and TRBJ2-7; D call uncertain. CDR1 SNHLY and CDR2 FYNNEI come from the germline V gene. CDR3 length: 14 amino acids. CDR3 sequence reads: CASSEGILSYEQYF. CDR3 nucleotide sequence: TGTGCCAGCAGCGAAGGAATTCTCTCCTACGAGCAGTACTTC.

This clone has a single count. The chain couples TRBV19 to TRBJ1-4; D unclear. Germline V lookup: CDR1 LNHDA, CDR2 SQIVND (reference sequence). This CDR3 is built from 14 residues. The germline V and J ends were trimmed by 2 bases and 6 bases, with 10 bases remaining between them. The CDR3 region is CASSISLQYEKLFF. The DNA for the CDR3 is TGTGCCAGTAGTATATCCTTACAGTATGAAAAACTGTTTTTT.

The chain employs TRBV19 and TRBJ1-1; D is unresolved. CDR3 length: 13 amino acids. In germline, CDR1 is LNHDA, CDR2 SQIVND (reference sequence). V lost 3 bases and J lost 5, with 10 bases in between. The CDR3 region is CASSIVGWTEAFF. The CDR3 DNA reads TGTGCCAGTAGTATTGTTGGGTGGACTGAAGCTTTCTTT.

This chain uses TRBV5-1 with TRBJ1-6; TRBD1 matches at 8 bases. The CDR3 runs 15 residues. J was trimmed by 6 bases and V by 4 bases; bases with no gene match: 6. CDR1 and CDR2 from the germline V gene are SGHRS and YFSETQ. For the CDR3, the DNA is TGCGCCAGCAGCGTTGGACAGGGAGCTAATTCACCCCTCCACTTT. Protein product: CASSVGQGANSPLHF. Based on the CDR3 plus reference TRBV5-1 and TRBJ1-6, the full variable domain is KAGVTQTPRYLIKTRGQQVTLSCSPISGHRSVSWYQQTPGQGLQFLFEYFSETQRNKGNFPGRFSGRQFSNSRSEMNVSTLELGDSALYLCASSVGQGANSPLHFGNGTRLTVT.

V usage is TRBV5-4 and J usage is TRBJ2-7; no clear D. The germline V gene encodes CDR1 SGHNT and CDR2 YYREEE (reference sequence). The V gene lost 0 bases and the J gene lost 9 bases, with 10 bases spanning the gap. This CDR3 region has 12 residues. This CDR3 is CASSLVGKVQYF. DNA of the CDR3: TGTGCCAGCAGCTTGGTGGGGAAAGTGCAGTACTTC.

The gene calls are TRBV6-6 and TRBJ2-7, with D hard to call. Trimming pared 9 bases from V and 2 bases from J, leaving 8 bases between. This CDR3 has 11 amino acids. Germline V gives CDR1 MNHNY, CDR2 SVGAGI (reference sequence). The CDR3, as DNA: TGTGCCAGGCGGACCACCTACGAGCAGTACTTC. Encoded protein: CARRTTYEQYF.

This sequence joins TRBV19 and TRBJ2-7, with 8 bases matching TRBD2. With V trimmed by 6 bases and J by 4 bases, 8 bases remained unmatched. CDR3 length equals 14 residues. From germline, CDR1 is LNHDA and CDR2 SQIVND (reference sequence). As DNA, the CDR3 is TGTGCCAGTAGACAACTAGCGGTCGAATACGAGCAGTACTTC. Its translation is CASRQLAVEYEQYF.

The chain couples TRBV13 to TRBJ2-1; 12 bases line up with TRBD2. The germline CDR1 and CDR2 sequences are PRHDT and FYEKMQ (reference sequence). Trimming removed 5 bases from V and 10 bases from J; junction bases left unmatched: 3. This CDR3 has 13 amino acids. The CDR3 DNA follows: TGTGCCAGCAGCCTTGGACTAGCGGGGGAGCAGTTCTTC. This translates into CASSLGLAGEQFF. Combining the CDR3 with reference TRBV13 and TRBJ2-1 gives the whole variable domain AAGVIQSPRHLIKEKRETATLKCYPIPRHDTVYWYQQGPGQDPQFLISFYEKMQSDKGSIPDRFSAQQFSDYHSELNMSSLELGDSALYFCASSLGLAGEQFFGPGTRLTVL.

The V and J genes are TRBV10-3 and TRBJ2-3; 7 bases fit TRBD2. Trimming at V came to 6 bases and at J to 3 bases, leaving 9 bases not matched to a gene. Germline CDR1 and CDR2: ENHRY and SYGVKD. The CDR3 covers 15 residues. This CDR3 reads CAIRGGVAATDTQYF. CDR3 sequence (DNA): TGTGCCATCAGGGGGGGGGTGGCGGCGACAGATACGCAGTATTTT.

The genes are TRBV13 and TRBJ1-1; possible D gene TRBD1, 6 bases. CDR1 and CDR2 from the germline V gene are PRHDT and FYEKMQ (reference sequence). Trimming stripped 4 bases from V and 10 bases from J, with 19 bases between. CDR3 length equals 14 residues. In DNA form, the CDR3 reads TGTGCCAGCAGCTCCTTGATGGGGGGGCAGGCAGCTTTCTTT. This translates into CASSSLMGGQAAFF.

The CDR3 region has the DNA TGTGCCACCAGCAGCAGGGGAAATGAGCAGTTCTTC. Residues: CATSSRGNEQFF. V usage is TRBV15 and J usage is TRBJ2-1; TRBD1 is a possible D gene (6 bases). Trimming left V 3 bases short and J 7 bases short, with 7 bases between. CDR3 size: 12 residues. Germline CDR1 and CDR2: LNHNV and YYDKDF (reference sequence). Full variable domain (missing parts from reference TRBV15 and TRBJ2-1): DAMVIQNPRYQVTQFGKPVTLSCSQTLNHNVMYWYQQKSSQAPKLLFHYYDKDFNNEADTPDNFQSRRPNTSFCFLDIRSPGLGDTAMYLCATSSRGNEQFFGPGTRLTVL.

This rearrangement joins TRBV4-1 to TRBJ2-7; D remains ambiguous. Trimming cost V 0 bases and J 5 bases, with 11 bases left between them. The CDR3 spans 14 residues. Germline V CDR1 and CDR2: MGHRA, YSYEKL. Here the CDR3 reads CASSQDRRSDEQYF. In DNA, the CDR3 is TGCGCCAGCAGCCAAGATCGAAGGTCTGACGAGCAGTACTTC.

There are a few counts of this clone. The CDR3 sequence: CASSLQLNTEAFF. In DNA, the CDR3 is TGCGCCAGCAGCTTACAATTGAACACTGAAGCTTTCTTT. The chain links TRBV5-1 to TRBJ1-1; the D is unclear. Trimming stripped 2 bases from V and 0 bases from J, with 5 bases between. CDR1 SGHRS and CDR2 YFSETQ come from the germline V gene. This CDR3 contains 13 residues.

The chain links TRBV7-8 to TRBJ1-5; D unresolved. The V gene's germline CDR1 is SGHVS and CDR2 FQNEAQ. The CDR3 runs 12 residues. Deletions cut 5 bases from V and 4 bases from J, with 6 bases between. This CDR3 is CASSPFNQPQHF. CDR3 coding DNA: TGTGCCAGCAGCCCGTTTAATCAGCCCCAGCATTTT.

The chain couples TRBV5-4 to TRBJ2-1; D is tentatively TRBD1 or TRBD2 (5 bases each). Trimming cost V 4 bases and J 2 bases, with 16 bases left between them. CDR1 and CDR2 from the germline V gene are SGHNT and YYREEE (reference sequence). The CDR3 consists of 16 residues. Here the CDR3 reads CASSLNPGQAYNEQFF. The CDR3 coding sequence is TGTGCCAGCAGCCTAAACCCGGGGCAGGCCTACAATGAGCAGTTCTTC.

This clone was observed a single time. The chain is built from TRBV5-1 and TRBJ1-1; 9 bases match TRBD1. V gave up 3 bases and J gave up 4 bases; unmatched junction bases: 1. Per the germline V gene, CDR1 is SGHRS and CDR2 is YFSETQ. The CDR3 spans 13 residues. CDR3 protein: CASSWGQGTEAFF. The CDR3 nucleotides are TGCGCCAGCAGCTGGGGACAGGGCACTGAAGCTTTCTTT.

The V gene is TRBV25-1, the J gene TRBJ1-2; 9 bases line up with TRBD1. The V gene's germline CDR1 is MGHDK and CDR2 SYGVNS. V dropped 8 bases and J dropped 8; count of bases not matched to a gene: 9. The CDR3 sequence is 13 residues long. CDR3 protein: CASGSGTGTGYTF. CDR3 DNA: TGTGCCAGCGGCTCCGGGACAGGGACGGGCTACACCTTC.

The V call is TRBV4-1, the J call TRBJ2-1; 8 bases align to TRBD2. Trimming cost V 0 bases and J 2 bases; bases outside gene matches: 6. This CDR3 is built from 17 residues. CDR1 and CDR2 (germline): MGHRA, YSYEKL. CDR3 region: CASSQEGGSGTYNEQFF. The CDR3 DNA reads TGCGCCAGCAGCCAAGAGGGCGGTAGCGGGACCTACAATGAGCAGTTCTTC.

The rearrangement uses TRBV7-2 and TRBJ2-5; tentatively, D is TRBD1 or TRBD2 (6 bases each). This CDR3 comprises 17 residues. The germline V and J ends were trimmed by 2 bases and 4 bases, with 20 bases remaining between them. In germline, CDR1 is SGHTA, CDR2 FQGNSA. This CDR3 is CASSLRSTGAAGETQYF. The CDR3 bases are TGTGCCAGCAGCTTAAGGTCAACGGGGGCCGCGGGAGAGACCCAGTACTTC.